The entry below gives a single TCR beta chain sequence along with its context. This record belongs to a study of shared clonotypes between healthy human individuals. The CDR3 is made up of 13 amino acids. Germline lookup yields CDR1 MNHEY and CDR2 SMNVEV (reference sequence). With V trimmed by 6 bases and J by 6 bases, 6 bases remained unmatched. This table comes from immunoSEQ multiplex PCR, and its TCRdb copy is limited to in-frame clones, with some not included. The table lists roughly 1,500,000 clones, approximately 98.5% of them singletons. This sequence originates from a man under 40 in good health. The sequencing input was naive CD4+ T cells sorted from blood. Regarding subset: CD45RA+ positively selected. The chain links TRBV27 to TRBJ2-7; 9 positions match TRBD1. CDR3 DNA sequence: TGTGCCAGCAGCCGGGACAGGGATCGCGAGCAGTACTTC. Residues: CASSRDRDREQYF.